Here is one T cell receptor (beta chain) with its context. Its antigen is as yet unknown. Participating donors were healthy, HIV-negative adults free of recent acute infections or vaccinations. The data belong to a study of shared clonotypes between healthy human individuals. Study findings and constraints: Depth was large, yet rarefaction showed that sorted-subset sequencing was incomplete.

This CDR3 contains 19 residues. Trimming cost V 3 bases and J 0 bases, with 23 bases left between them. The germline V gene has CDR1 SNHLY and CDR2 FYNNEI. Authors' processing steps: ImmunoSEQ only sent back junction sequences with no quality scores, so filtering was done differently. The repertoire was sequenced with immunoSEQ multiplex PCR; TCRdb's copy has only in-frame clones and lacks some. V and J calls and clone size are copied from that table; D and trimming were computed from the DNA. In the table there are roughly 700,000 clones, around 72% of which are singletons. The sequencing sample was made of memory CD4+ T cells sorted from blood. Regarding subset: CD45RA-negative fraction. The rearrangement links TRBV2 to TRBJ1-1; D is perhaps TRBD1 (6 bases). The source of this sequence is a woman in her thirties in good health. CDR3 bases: TGTGCCAGCAGTGAGACGCCAGCGACAGGTTACCTCATGAACACTGAAGCTTTCTTT. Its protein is CASSETPATGYLMNTEAFF.